The T cell receptor (beta chain) described here comes from a study of T cells in tuberculosis. Across the study: In South Africa, adults with active tuberculosis were compared with IGRA-negative and latently infected IGRA-positive adolescents.

V lost 5 bases and J lost 5; bases outside the gene matches: 8. Germline loops: CDR1 LNHNV, CDR2 YYDKDF (reference sequence). The CDR3 extends over 15 amino acids. The repertoire was sequenced with immunoSEQ multiplex PCR; TCRdb's copy has only in-frame clones and lacks some. The sample lists about 34,000 clones; approximately 89% were seen once. The rearrangement joins TRBV15 to TRBJ2-3; the match to TRBD2 covers 9 bases. The receptor was isolated from a donor aged 10-29 years with latent tuberculosis or without tuberculosis infection. Sequences were obtained from PBMCs. The CDR3 DNA reads TGTGCCACCAGCCCTTCTAGCGGGGTGAAAGATACGCAGTATTTT. Its translation: CATSPSSGVKDTQYF.